This entry features one T cell receptor (beta chain) sequence. This entry belongs to a study of blood T cell repertoires in COVID-19. Looking at the study overall: COVID-19 samples, acute and convalescent, were from the United States, Italy and Spain. T cells, B-cell-depleted T cells, or PBMCs provided the cDNA or gDNA that served as material.

Seattle researchers signed up patients amid active infection and tracked them longitudinally. Authors' methods: Amplified reference gene primers provided the basis for estimating nucleated cell counts. Repertoires were generated with immunoSEQ multiplex PCR, while TCRdb's copy carries only in-frame clones and drops some. V, J and clone size were drawn from that table, and D and trimming were deduced from the DNA. The sample has 140,000 to 150,000 clones, 80% to 90% seen once. Germline lookup yields CDR1 LNHNV and CDR2 YYDKDF (reference sequence). This CDR3 has 16 amino acids. V gave up 3 bases and J gave up 0 bases, with 12 bases separating them.

The V call is TRBV15, the J call TRBJ1-3; TRBD1 might be the D (6 bases). This clonotype was sampled from a man aged 18 to 30 with COVID-19, enrolled during active disease. The specimen sequenced was peripheral blood. DNA of the CDR3: TGTGCCACCAGCAGGGACAGAGGGACCTCTGGAAACACCATATATTTT. Residues: CATSRDRGTSGNTIYF.